The T cell receptor beta chain under discussion was sequenced for a study of T-cell reconstitution after alpha-beta-depleted transplantation in children. This clonotype was counted many times. As yet, its antigen is unknown. At one of its ends the junction is not consistent with the germline gene, which may arise from a read error. Study-wide points: Several hundred expanded graft clones reportedly were the source of alpha-beta T cells about two months after transplant. T-cell counts and diversity were attributed mostly to newly produced T cells one year after transplant.

CDR3 length: 14 residues. The germline V gene encodes CDR1 SGHRS and CDR2 YFSETQ. The library targeted TCRbeta and was prepared with unique molecular identifiers. TCRdb re-called the PCR reads with MiXCR, one entry per CDR3 protein. Of 550,000 to 800,000 distinct CDR3 sequences in the sample, around 13% were seen once. The sequence came from a girl aged 2 to 9 with congenital amegakaryocytic thrombocytopenia, due to receive a stem cell transplant. The specimen comprised PBMCs, sampled before TCRalphabeta/CD19-depleted stem cell transplant. The chain combines TRBV5-1 with TRBJ1-1, with D possibly matching TRBD1 (6 bases). Here the CDR3 reads CASSLGGLNTEAFF. In DNA form, the CDR3 reads TGTGCCAGCAGTTTAGGGGGGTTGAACACTGAAGCTTTCTTT.